Listed below are T cell receptor beta chains from one sample, sequenced in a study of control samples from healthy donors and cancer patients. The protocol was immunoSEQ multiplex PCR, while the TCRdb copy is restricted to in-frame clones and leaves out a portion. The table lists 120,000 or so clones, around 87% of them singletons. The sequenced sample consisted of blood. All receptors come from a man aged 55 to 70 in good health. Each CDR3 is given without its conserved first and last residue. The order of the fields is V gene, J gene, CDR3 protein.

V: TRBV7-2; J: TRBJ1-4; CDR3: ASSVPGQGNEKLF
V: TRBV7-8; J: TRBJ2-3; CDR3: ASSLVLAGRADTQY
V: TRBV3-1/TRBV3-2; J: TRBJ1-4; CDR3: ASSNLETVNEKLF
V: TRBV6-4; J: TRBJ1-6; CDR3: ASSASASSNSPLH
V: TRBV2; J: TRBJ2-7; CDR3: ASSRRGPVNEQY
V: TRBV7-9; J: TRBJ1-1; CDR3: ASSLAVEAF
V: TRBV4-2; J: TRBJ2-7; CDR3: ASSLRLAGLYEQY
V: TRBV28; J: TRBJ2-5; CDR3: ASRRRQDQETQY
V: TRBV6-5; J: TRBJ1-2; CDR3: ASSYRAANYGYT
V: TRBV7-2; J: TRBJ2-1; CDR3: ASSPARTQYNEQF
V: TRBV7-9; J: TRBJ1-1; CDR3: ASSLGAQGGAF
V: TRBV23-1; J: TRBJ2-3; CDR3: ASSASGGSTDTQY
V: TRBV7-2; J: TRBJ2-1; CDR3: ASSPRGGAHNEQF
V: TRBV3-1/TRBV3-2; J: TRBJ1-1; CDR3: ASSFSPRTGSRAF
V: TRBV2; J: TRBJ2-7; CDR3: ASQDRGTAEQY
V: TRBV5-1; J: TRBJ2-3; CDR3: ASRSGLGNTDTQY
V: TRBV14; J: TRBJ2-3; CDR3: ASSRRLGEADTQY
V: TRBV29-1; J: TRBJ1-1; CDR3: SVSPGRGLTEAF
V: TRBV3-1/TRBV3-2; J: TRBJ1-4; CDR3: ASSQGAGVDEKLF
V: TRBV28; J: TRBJ2-2; CDR3: ASSLGSQGRGELF
V: TRBV11-3; J: TRBJ1-1; CDR3: ASSHGRGTEAF
V: TRBV5-4; J: TRBJ1-6; CDR3: ASSLMEGALGGSPLH
V: TRBV19; J: TRBJ1-2; CDR3: ASTLTPRVDGYT
V: TRBV6-2/TRBV6-3; J: TRBJ2-3; CDR3: ASSYVTGTGTDTQY
V: TRBV12-3/TRBV12-4; J: TRBJ1-5; CDR3: ASSLTVNQPQH
V: TRBV5-4; J: TRBJ2-1; CDR3: ASSLPTLAGGFGEQF
V: TRBV6-4; J: TRBJ1-1; CDR3: ASSVGPGQGLNTEAF
V: TRBV4-1; J: TRBJ2-7; CDR3: ASSLQTSGGAYEQY
V: TRBV5-5; J: TRBJ1-4; CDR3: ASNRGGTNEKLF
V: TRBV18; J: TRBJ2-3; CDR3: ASSPLGTSGGQSTDTQY
V: TRBV6-6; J: TRBJ2-7; CDR3: ASRQGGGYYEQY
V: TRBV6-5; J: TRBJ2-7; CDR3: ASSKDRGPYEQY
V: TRBV11-3; J: TRBJ1-1; CDR3: ASSLGKNTEAF
V: TRBV11-2; J: TRBJ1-4; CDR3: ASSSVRGRANEKLF
V: TRBV5-5; J: TRBJ1-5; CDR3: ASSLLSGRGGQPQH
V: TRBV15; J: TRBJ2-5; CDR3: ATSRRGGRGETQY
V: TRBV19; J: TRBJ2-7; CDR3: ASALGHIYEQY
V: TRBV11-2; J: TRBJ1-2; CDR3: ASSLSRTTNYGYT
V: TRBV28; J: TRBJ2-3; CDR3: ASRDRQLTDTQY
V: TRBV5-5; J: TRBJ1-6; CDR3: ASSLARGNNSPLH
V: TRBV5-1; J: TRBJ1-2; CDR3: ASSLSGNYGYT
V: TRBV7-9; J: TRBJ1-4; CDR3: ASSLRTGSTNEKLF
V: TRBV4-2; J: TRBJ1-3; CDR3: ASSQPPGQVGNTIY
V: TRBV3-1/TRBV3-2; J: TRBJ1-1; CDR3: ASSSAGLSREAF
V: TRBV7-9; J: TRBJ1-2; CDR3: ASNPDRGDYGYT
V: TRBV11-2; J: TRBJ2-2; CDR3: ASRKVAGASTTGELF
V: TRBV3-1/TRBV3-2; J: TRBJ1-2; CDR3: ASSQQVFYGYT
V: TRBV7-7; J: TRBJ2-3; CDR3: ASSLSGISTDTQY
V: TRBV28; J: TRBJ2-5; CDR3: ADGKGPRQETQY
V: TRBV3-1/TRBV3-2; J: TRBJ2-1; CDR3: ASSLSNEQF
V: TRBV28; J: TRBJ2-2; CDR3: ASEGGTGRSTGELF
V: TRBV4-1; J: TRBJ1-2; CDR3: ASSQAGTGSNYGYT
V: TRBV7-3; J: TRBJ2-6; CDR3: ASSLQGGGSGLANVLT
V: TRBV27; J: TRBJ2-2; CDR3: ASTYGTGGNGELF
V: TRBV7-2; J: TRBJ2-7; CDR3: ASSRDSGYEEQY
V: TRBV3-1/TRBV3-2; J: TRBJ1-6; CDR3: ASSQGGGVGSPLH
V: TRBV27; J: TRBJ1-2; CDR3: ASSSAGAENYGYT
V: TRBV10-3; J: TRBJ1-4; CDR3: ASSIGVKFGEKLF
V: TRBV14; J: TRBJ1-4; CDR3: ASSQAPALRASFTNEKLF